This T cell receptor beta chain came from a study of control samples from healthy donors and cancer patients. Using immunoSEQ multiplex PCR, the repertoire was profiled, and TCRdb retains in-frame clones only, with some absent. The sample carries some 130,000 clones, around 90% recorded once. Germline V gives CDR1 SGHRS, CDR2 YFSETQ. The junction had 5 bases not matched to a gene; V was cut back by 3 bases and J by 3 bases. CDR3 length equals 14 residues. The sequenced material came from blood. This clonotype originated in a man between 18 and 29 years old in good health. The chain couples TRBV5-1 to TRBJ2-5; 7 bases line up with TRBD2. The DNA of the CDR3 is TGCGCCAGCAGCTGGGGGGGGACCAAAGAGACCCAGTACTTC. This sequence encodes CASSWGGTKETQYF.